The 9 T cell receptor beta chains below come from one sample, sequenced in a study of response to subunit inactivated influenza vaccine. MiXCR was run by TCRdb on the RT-PCR reads, yielding one entry per CDR3 protein. The table includes fewer than 400,000 distinct CDR3 sequences, 20% to 25% detected once. The sequenced sample was PBMCs from blood, obtained less than 22 months after vaccination. These receptors originate from a man between 45 and 75 years old who received an inactivated influenza vaccine.

The sample holds a few counts of this clonotype. The chain joins TRBV28 to TRBJ1-1; D is perhaps TRBD1 (6 bases). The CDR3 runs to 14 residues. The germline V gene encodes CDR1 MDHEN and CDR2 SYDVKM. The V and J ends lost 3 bases and 5 bases respectively, with 13 bases between them. Here the CDR3 reads CASSLGGGSTEAFF. As DNA, the CDR3 is TGTGCCAGCAGTTTGGGGGGCGGCAGTACTGAAGCTTTCTTT.

This clonotype was seen a few times. The chain employs TRBV7-9 and TRBJ2-4, with a tentative D call TRBD1 (6 bases). The CDR3 covers 12 residues. Germline assignment: CDR1 SEHNR and CDR2 FQNEAQ (reference sequence). Trimming shortened V by 6 bases and J by 8 bases, and 11 bases separated the two germline ends. The CDR3 nucleotides are TGTGCCAGCAGAAACAGGGCGGACATTCAGTACTTC. Translated, it gives CASRNRADIQYF.

The V gene is TRBV28, the J gene TRBJ2-7; D remains ambiguous. The CDR3 spans 11 residues. Germline loops: CDR1 MDHEN, CDR2 SYDVKM. Trimming took 10 bases from V and 0 from J, leaving 7 bases between them. The CDR3 here is CATLASYEQYF. CDR3 nucleotides: TGTGCCACCTTAGCCTCCTACGAGCAGTACTTC.

Remarks on this clonotype: Since a much larger clone is just one base distant, this may be a read error. The rearrangement links TRBV12-3 or TRBV12-4 to TRBJ1-5, with unresolved D. This CDR3 has 16 residues. The CDR3 loop reads CASSLGGGRVDQSQHF. The DNA of the CDR3 is TGTGCCAGCAGTTTAGGTGGTGGGAGGGTAGATCAGTCCCAGCATTTT.

This clonotype was counted only a few times. The chain employs TRBV28 and TRBJ1-4; no firm D call. Trimming pared 5 bases from V and 12 bases from J, leaving 10 bases between. The CDR3 totals 11 residues. Germline V CDR1 and CDR2: MDHEN, SYDVKM. The CDR3 loop is CASSPREQLFF. CDR3 coding DNA: TGTGCCAGCAGTCCACGGGAACAACTGTTTTTT.

This clonotype was counted ten times or more. As DNA, the CDR3 is TGCGCCAGCAGACAAACGACAGGCCCATCTAACTATGGCTACACCTTC. It translates to CASRQTTGPSNYGYTF. V and J are TRBV5-1 and TRBJ1-2; D perhaps matches TRBD1 (6 bases). V was shortened by 5 bases and J by 0 bases, with 17 bases between the two germline ends. The CDR3 has 16 residues. From germline, CDR1 is SGHRS and CDR2 YFSETQ. Full variable domain (rest looked up from reference TRBV5-1 and TRBJ1-2): KAGVTQTPRYLIKTRGQQVTLSCSPISGHRSVSWYQQTPGQGLQFLFEYFSETQRNKGNFPGRFSGRQFSNSRSEMNVSTLELGDSALYLCASRQTTGPSNYGYTFGSGTRLTVV.

The V call is TRBV5-1, the J call TRBJ2-3, with D unclear. Germline CDR1 is SGHRS and CDR2 is YFSETQ. V shed 4 bases and J shed 1 base, with 16 bases lying between them. The CDR3 has 16 amino acids. Written as DNA, the CDR3 is TGCGCCAGCAGCCTCTCACAGAACACCCGCACAGATACGCAGTATTTT. Translation: CASSLSQNTRTDTQYF.

This clonotype was observed a few times. This sequence joins TRBV7-6 and TRBJ2-5; TRBD2 matches at 14 bases. From germline, CDR1 is SGHVS and CDR2 FNYEAQ. J gave up 4 bases and V 0 bases, and 4 bases lay outside the gene matches. The CDR3 is made up of 17 amino acids. The CDR3 loop is CASSLAGTSGSVETQYF. DNA for the CDR3: TGTGCCAGCAGCTTAGCGGGGACTAGCGGGAGTGTAGAGACCCAGTACTTC.

This chain joins TRBV6-1 and TRBJ1-2; no firm D call. V shed 6 bases and J shed 3 bases, with 14 bases lying between them. This CDR3 comprises 14 residues. Germline V CDR1 and CDR2: MNHNS, SASEGT. The CDR3 nucleotides read TGTGCCAGCAGCCCCGGCCCCCGCTACTATGGCTACACCTTC. This gives the protein CASSPGPRYYGYTF.